One T cell receptor (beta chain) is described in this entry. Its specificity is unknown. PCR primers comprised 60 Vbeta and 13 Jbeta primers. The method was immunoSEQ multiplex PCR; TCRdb's version includes in-frame clones alone and lacks a portion of them. Found here are some 130,000 clones, approximately 80% of them singletons; the top ten hold around 1.2%. The data belong to a study of cytomegalovirus exposure and HLA in healthy donors. Notes on the study in general: In a later analysis, the majority of CMV-associated beta chains seemingly showed HLA restriction. When presence/absence was analysed, sequencing depth was taken to be roughly uniform across donors. TCR beta sequences reportedly predicted most subjects' HLA-A and HLA-B alleles accurately. TCR beta V- and J-gene trimming, according to a later analysis, was linked to a missense DCLRE1C variant.

Germline loops: CDR1 MGHRA, CDR2 YSYEKL. CDR3 length: 14 amino acids. Trimming removed 1 base at V and 7 bases at J, with 10 bases between. This receptor was taken from a male donor in good health and CMV-seropositive. The genes are TRBV4-1 and TRBJ1-4, with unresolved D. The sample taken for sequencing was PBMCs. The CDR3 loop reads CASSQAGFSEKLFF. The CDR3 nucleotides are TGCGCCAGCAGCCAAGCGGGTTTTAGTGAAAAACTGTTTTTT.